This TCR beta chain came from a study of blood T cell repertoires in COVID-19. Study background: The samples span acute and convalescent COVID-19 from the United States, Italy and Spain. The cDNA or gDNA used as material had been derived from T cells, B-cell-depleted T cells, or PBMCs.

Original methodology: Estimation of nucleated cell counts was performed using reference gene primer amplification. Method: immunoSEQ multiplex PCR; TCRdb's copy keeps in-frame clones and lacks some. The DNA gave D and trimming, while V, J and clone size come from that table. The repertoire has around 150,000 clones, 70% to 85% of them found once; the top ten carry about 5.8%. The CDR3 has 17 amino acids. Trimming stripped 0 bases from V and 5 bases from J, with 17 bases between. The germline V gene has CDR1 SGHNT and CDR2 YYREEE (reference sequence). The sample comprised peripheral blood. This chain links TRBV5-4 with TRBJ2-2; unclear D gene. The origin of this receptor is a human donor in a cohort sampled during active COVID-19. The CDR3, as DNA: TGTGCCAGCAGCTTGGTGTACGACCCCCAGCGAACCGGGGAGCTGTTTTTT. Translation: CASSLVYDPQRTGELFF.